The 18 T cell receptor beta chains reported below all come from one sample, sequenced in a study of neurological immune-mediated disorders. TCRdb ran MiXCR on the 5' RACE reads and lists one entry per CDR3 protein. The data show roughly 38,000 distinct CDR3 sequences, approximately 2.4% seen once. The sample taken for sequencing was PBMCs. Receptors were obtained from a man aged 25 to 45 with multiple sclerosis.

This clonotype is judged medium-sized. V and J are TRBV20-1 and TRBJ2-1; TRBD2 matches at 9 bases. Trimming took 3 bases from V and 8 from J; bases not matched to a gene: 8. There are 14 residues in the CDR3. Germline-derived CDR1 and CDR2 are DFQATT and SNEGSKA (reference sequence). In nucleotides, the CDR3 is TGCAGTGCTAGCTTAAACGGGACTAGCCATGAGCAGTTCTTC. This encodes CSASLNGTSHEQFF.

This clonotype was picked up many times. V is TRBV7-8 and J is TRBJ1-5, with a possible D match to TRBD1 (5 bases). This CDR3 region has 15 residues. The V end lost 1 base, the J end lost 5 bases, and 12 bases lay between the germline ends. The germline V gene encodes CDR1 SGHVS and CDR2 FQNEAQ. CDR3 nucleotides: TGTGCCAGCAGCTTAGGTGAGGGGCAGTATCAGCCCCAGCATTTT. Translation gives CASSLGEGQYQPQHF.

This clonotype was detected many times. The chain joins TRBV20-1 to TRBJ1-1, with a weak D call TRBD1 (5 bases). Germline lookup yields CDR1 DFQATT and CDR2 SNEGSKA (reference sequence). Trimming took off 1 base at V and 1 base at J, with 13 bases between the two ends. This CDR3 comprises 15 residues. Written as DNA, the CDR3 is TGCAGTGCTAGAGCGGGCGCAGGGCCGAACACTGAAGCTTTCTTT. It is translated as CSARAGAGPNTEAFF.

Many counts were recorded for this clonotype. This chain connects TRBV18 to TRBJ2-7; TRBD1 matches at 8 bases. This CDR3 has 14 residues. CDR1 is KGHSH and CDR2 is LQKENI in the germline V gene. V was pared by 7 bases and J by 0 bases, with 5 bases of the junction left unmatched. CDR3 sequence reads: CASLSGQGSYEQYF. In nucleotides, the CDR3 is TGTGCCAGCTTATCAGGACAGGGCTCCTACGAGCAGTACTTC.

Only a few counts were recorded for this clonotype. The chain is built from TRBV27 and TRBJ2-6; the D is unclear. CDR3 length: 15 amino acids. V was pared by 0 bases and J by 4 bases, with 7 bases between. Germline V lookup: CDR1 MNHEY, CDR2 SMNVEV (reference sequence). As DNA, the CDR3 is TGTGCCAGCAGTTTATCAGGCTACGGGGCCAACGTCCTGACTTTC. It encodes CASSLSGYGANVLTF.

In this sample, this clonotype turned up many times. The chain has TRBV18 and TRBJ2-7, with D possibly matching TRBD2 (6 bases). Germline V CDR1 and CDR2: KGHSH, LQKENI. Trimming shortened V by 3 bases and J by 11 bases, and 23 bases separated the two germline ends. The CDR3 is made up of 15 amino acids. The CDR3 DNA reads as TGTGCCAGCTCACCTTATACGGGAGATGGAGAAACGAAGTACTTC. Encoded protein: CASSPYTGDGETKYF.

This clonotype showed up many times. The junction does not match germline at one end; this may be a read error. This CDR3 reads CASRLTGDNSPLHF. CDR3 nucleotides: TGTGCCAGCAGGCTGACAGGGGACAATTCACCCCTACACTTT. The chain links TRBV12-3 or TRBV12-4 to TRBJ1-6; 8 positions agree with TRBD1. The CDR3 is 14 residues long.

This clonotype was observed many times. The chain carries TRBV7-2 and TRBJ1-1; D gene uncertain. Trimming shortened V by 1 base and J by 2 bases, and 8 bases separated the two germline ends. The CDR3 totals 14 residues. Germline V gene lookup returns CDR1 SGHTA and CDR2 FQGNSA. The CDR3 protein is CASSLGGINTEAFF. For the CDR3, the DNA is TGTGCCAGCAGCTTAGGTGGGATTAACACTGAAGCTTTCTTT.

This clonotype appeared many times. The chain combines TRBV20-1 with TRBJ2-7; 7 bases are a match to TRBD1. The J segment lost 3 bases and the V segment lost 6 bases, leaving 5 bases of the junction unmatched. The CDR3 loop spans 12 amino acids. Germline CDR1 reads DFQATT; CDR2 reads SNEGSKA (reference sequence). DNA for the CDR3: TGCAGTGCGCAGGGACAGTTCTACGAGCAGTACTTC. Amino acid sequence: CSAQGQFYEQYF.

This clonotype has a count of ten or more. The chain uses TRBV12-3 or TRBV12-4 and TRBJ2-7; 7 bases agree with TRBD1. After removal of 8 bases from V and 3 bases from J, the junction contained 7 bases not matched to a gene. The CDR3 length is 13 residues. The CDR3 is CASSGDSFYEQYF. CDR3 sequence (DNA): TGTGCCAGCTCAGGGGACAGCTTCTACGAGCAGTACTTC.

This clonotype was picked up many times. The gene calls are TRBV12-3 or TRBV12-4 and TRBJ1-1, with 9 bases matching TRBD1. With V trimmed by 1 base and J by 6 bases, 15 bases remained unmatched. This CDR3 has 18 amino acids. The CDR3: CASSLGDRATPWDAEAFF. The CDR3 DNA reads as TGTGCCAGCAGTTTAGGGGACAGGGCCACACCCTGGGACGCTGAAGCTTTCTTT.

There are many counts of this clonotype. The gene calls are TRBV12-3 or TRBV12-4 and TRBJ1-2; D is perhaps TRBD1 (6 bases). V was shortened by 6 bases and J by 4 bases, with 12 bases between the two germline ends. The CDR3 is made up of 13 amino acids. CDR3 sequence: CASSGRGTYGYTF. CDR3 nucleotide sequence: TGTGCCAGCAGCGGCAGGGGCACCTATGGCTACACCTTC.

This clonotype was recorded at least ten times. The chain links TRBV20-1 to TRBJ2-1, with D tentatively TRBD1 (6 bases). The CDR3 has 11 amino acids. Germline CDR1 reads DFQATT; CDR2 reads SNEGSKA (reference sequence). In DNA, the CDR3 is TGCACAGCACGGGGACAAAATGAGCAGTTCTTC. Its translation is CTARGQNEQFF.

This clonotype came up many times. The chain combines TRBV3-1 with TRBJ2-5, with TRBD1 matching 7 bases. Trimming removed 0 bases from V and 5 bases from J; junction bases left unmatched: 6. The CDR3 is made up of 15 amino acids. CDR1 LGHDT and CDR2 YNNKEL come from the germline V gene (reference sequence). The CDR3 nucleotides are TGTGCCAGCAGCCAAGATCTAGGGGGCCGGGAGACCCAGTACTTC. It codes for CASSQDLGGRETQYF.

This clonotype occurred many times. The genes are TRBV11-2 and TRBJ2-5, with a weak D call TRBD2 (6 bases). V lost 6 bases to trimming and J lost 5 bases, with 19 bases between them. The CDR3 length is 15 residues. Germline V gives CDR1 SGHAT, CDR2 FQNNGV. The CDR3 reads CASSSVLGGRETQYF. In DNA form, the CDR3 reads TGTGCCAGCAGTTCAGTATTGGGGGGACGGGAGACCCAGTACTTC.

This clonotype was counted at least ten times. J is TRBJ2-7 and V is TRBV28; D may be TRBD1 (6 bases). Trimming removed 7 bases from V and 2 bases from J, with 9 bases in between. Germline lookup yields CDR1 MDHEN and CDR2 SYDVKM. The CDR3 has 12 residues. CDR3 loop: CASTAGAYEQYF. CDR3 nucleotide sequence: TGTGCCAGCACCGCAGGGGCCTACGAGCAGTACTTC.

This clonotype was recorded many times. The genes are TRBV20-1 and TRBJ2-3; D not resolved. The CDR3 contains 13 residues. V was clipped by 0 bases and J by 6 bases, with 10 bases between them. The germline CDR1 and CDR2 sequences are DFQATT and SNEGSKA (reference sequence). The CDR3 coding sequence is TGCAGTGCTAGAGATATCCACCACGATACGCAGTATTTT. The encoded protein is CSARDIHHDTQYF.

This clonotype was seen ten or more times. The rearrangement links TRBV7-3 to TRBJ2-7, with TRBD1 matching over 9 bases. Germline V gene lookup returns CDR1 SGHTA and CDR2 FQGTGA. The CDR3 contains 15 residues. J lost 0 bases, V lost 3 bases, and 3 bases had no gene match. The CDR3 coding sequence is TGTGCCAGCAGCTTCACAGGGGGCACCTCCTACGAGCAGTACTTC. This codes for CASSFTGGTSYEQYF.